These 7 T cell receptor beta chains originate from one sample sequenced in a study of cytomegalovirus exposure and HLA in healthy donors. Sequencing used immunoSEQ multiplex PCR; TCRdb keeps in-frame clones, though not all of them. The sample shows about 160,000 clones, about 88% of them seen only once. The material sequenced was PBMCs. The receptors shown here come from a man between 18 and 35 years old in good health and CMV-seronegative.

The chain has TRBV4-3 and TRBJ2-3; D is perhaps TRBD2 (5 bases). V lost 0 bases and J lost 0, with 7 bases in between. Germline loops: CDR1 LGHNA, CDR2 YSLEER. CDR3 length: 15 amino acids. DNA for the CDR3: TGCGCCAGCAGCCAAGATGGCGGGAGCACAGATACGCAGTATTTT. It codes for CASSQDGGSTDTQYF.

The chain couples TRBV6-1 to TRBJ1-1; 7 positions agree with TRBD1. This CDR3 is 15 amino acids long. V lost 8 bases to trimming and J lost 2 bases; unmatched junction nucleotides: 11. Germline V CDR1 and CDR2: MNHNS, SASEGT. The CDR3 spells CASDRDSLINTEAFF. In DNA, the CDR3 is TGTGCCAGCGACCGGGACAGCCTAATTAACACTGAAGCTTTCTTT.

This chain joins TRBV10-3 and TRBJ1-1; D is unresolved. Germline V lookup: CDR1 ENHRY, CDR2 SYGVKD. Trimming took off 3 bases at V and 8 bases at J, with 13 bases between the two ends. This CDR3 contains 13 residues. In DNA, the CDR3 is TGTGCCATCAGTGACGACATCCGTCGGGAAGCTTTCTTT. Protein product: CAISDDIRREAFF.

The chain couples TRBV5-4 to TRBJ2-2, with unresolved D. V was pared by 2 bases and J by 0 bases, with 8 bases between. The CDR3 loop spans 15 amino acids. Germline loops: CDR1 SGHNT, CDR2 YYREEE (reference sequence). The CDR3 coding sequence is TGTGCCAGCAGCTTCGAGTGGTCGAACACCGGGGAGCTGTTTTTT. This gives the protein CASSFEWSNTGELFF. The variable domain in full, completed from reference TRBV5-4 and TRBJ2-2, reads ETGVTQSPTHLIKTRGQQVTLRCSSQSGHNTVSWYQQALGQGPQFIFQYYREEENGRGNFPPRFSGLQFPNYSSELNVNALELDDSALYLCASSFEWSNTGELFFGEGSRLTVL.

The chain links TRBV28 to TRBJ1-2; 9 nucleotides align to TRBD1. V was pared by 5 bases and J by 4 bases, with 8 bases of the junction left unmatched. The germline CDR1 and CDR2 sequences are MDHEN and SYDVKM. The CDR3 has 15 residues. The CDR3 loop reads CASSLRQGELYGYTF. For the CDR3, the DNA is TGTGCCAGCAGTCTACGACAGGGGGAACTCTATGGCTACACCTTC.

This rearrangement joins TRBV20-1 to TRBJ2-5; D not resolved. The V and J ends lost 4 bases and 3 bases respectively, with 3 bases between them. Looked up from germline, CDR1 is DFQATT and CDR2 is SNEGSKA (reference sequence). CDR3 length: 10 residues. For the CDR3, the DNA is TGCAGTGCTACGGAAGAGACCCAGTACTTC. As protein: CSATEETQYF.

Only a few counts were recorded for this clone. The genes are TRBV28 and TRBJ1-3; D is unresolved. The CDR3 consists of 14 residues. Per the germline V gene, CDR1 is MDHEN and CDR2 is SYDVKM. The V gene lost 2 bases and the J gene lost 3 bases, with 8 bases spanning the gap. In DNA, the CDR3 is TGTGCCAGCAGTTTAACCGGGTTTGGAAACACCATATATTTT. Its protein is CASSLTGFGNTIYF.